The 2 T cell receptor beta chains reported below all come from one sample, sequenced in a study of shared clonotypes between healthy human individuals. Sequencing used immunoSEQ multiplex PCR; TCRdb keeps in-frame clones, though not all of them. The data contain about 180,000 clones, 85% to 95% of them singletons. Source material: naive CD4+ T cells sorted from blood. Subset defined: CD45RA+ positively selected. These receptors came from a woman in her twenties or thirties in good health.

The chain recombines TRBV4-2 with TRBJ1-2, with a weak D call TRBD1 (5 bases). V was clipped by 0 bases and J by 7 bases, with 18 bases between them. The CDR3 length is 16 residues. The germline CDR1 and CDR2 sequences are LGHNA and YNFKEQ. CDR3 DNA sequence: TGTGCCAGCAGCCAAGATGTACGGGAGGGGTTAAGTGGCTACACCTTC. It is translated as CASSQDVREGLSGYTF.

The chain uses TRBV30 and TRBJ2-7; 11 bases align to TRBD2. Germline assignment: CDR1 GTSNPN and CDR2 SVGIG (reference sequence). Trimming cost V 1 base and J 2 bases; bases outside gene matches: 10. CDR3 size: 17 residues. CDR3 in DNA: TGTGCCTGGAGTGCTCGACTAGCGGGACGGTACCCCTACGAGCAGTACTTC. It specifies CAWSARLAGRYPYEQYF.